This TCR beta chain was captured in a study of blood T cells in healthy people across ages. Overall study findings and caveats: Unsorted PBMC input precluded a conclusive naive versus antigen-experienced comparison. The study lacked donor CMV status, which possibly confounded expanded clonotype changes. Naive T cell percentage showed a strong correlation with TCR beta diversity.

For this clonotype: Its specificity is unknown.

Sample-barcoded 5' priming and a J-beta primer mix drove a second PCR of about 7 to 11 cycles. One entry per CDR3 protein, called by TCRdb with MiXCR from the 5' RACE reads. The sample holds roughly 680,000 distinct CDR3 sequences, approximately 49% seen once. CDR1 MGHRA and CDR2 YSYEKL come from the germline V gene. J gave up 8 bases and V 5 bases, and 14 bases lay outside the gene matches. There are 16 residues in the CDR3. The sample was blood. The chain combines TRBV4-1 with TRBJ2-4, with 8 nucleotides matching TRBD2. The sequence derives from a woman in her fifties or sixties in good health. DNA of the CDR3: TGCGCCAGCAGCGCTCGGGCGGGAGGAGGGAGTGACATTCAGTACTTC. The encoded protein is CASSARAGGGSDIQYF.